Listed below are T cell receptor beta chains from one sample, sequenced in a study of OX40 agonist ivuxolimab in advanced cancers. The table came from immunoSEQ multiplex PCR; TCRdb's copy has only in-frame clones and leaves some out. This sample yields fewer than 25,000 clones, of which around 80% are seen a single time; about 8.1% belongs to the top ten. Sequenced material: CD4+ or CD8+ T cells sorted from blood, taken in a trial of the OX40 agonist ivuxolimab. The receptors stem from an adult with an advanced solid tumor such as melanoma, head and neck, liver or kidney cancer. CDR3s include the opening cysteine and the closing phenylalanine or tryptophan. The D gene is left open where the match is weak. Not all rows give a size; the values are once, few, many and, for expanded clones, a class.

j_call	v_call	d_call	clone_size	cdr3_nt	cdr3_aa
TRBJ1-3	TRBV9	TRBD1	-	TGTGCCAGCAGCTCAGGACAGGGCGACAGTGACACCATATATTTT	CASSSGQGDSDTIYF
TRBJ1-2	TRBV27	TRBD1	-	TGTGCCAGCAGTCCAGGGGGACTTGGCTACACCTTC	CASSPGGLGYTF
TRBJ1-1	TRBV7-2	TRBD1	-	TGTGCCAGCAACGGACAGGGAGGTGGCATGAACACTGAAGCTTTCTTT	CASNGQGGGMNTEAFF
TRBJ1-1	TRBV11-2	-	large	TGTGCCAGCAGCACTGAGACGGTGAACACTGAAGCTTTCTTT	CASSTETVNTEAFF
TRBJ2-5	TRBV9	-	-	TGTGCCAGCAGCGTACAGGGCGTAGCAGAGACCCAGTACTTC	CASSVQGVAETQYF
TRBJ2-4	TRBV7-9	-	-	TGTGCCAGCAGTGTACGACCTGACATTCAGTACTTC	CASSVRPDIQYF
TRBJ2-7	TRBV29-1	-	-	TGCAGCGCGGGGGACATTACCTACGAGCAGTACTTC	CSAGDITYEQYF
TRBJ2-2	TRBV7-9	TRBD1	-	TGTGCCAGCAGCCCCGGACAGGGGGCCCACACCGGGGAGCTGTTTTTT	CASSPGQGAHTGELFF
TRBJ1-1	TRBV7-9	-	-	TGTGCCAGCAGCTTAGGAGAGGGCCCCTTGAACACTGAAGCTTTCTTT	CASSLGEGPLNTEAFF
TRBJ1-1	TRBV10-3	-	once	TGTGCCATCAGTGAGTTTCAGGGTAGGGAAGACACTGAAGCTTTCTTT	CAISEFQGREDTEAFF
TRBJ1-2	TRBV29-1	-	-	TGCAGCGTTGGATGGGGAGGAAGATGGTATGGCTACACCTTC	CSVGWGGRWYGYTF
TRBJ1-2	TRBV13	-	-	TGTGCCAGCAGCCTGACCCGGGCCTCTAGCTCCCATGGCTACACCTTC	CASSLTRASSSHGYTF
TRBJ2-7	TRBV11-2	TRBD1	-	TGTGCCAGCAGCGCGGGCCGGGACAGGGGGCAAAGCGAGCAGTACTTC	CASSAGRDRGQSEQYF
TRBJ2-7	TRBV27	-	-	TGTGCCAGCAGTTTTACAGGGCCGGCGCGCGAGCAGTACTTC	CASSFTGPAREQYF
TRBJ2-7	TRBV27	TRBD1	-	TGTGCCAGCAGTTTAGAGCCGGGACAGGTCTACGAGCAGTACTTC	CASSLEPGQVYEQYF
TRBJ2-3	TRBV19	-	-	TGTGCCAGTAGTATACGCGGGGTGGGCACAGATACGCAGTATTTT	CASSIRGVGTDTQYF
TRBJ1-2	TRBV11-2	TRBD1	-	TGTGCCAGCAGCTTATACAGGGGGGACTATGGCTACACCTTC	CASSLYRGDYGYTF
TRBJ1-1	TRBV29-1	-	-	TGCAGCGTCTGGCGAGGGCATTCCACTGAAGCTTTCTTT	CSVWRGHSTEAFF
TRBJ1-2	TRBV7-9	-	-	TGTGCCAGCAGCCCCCCGGCACAGGCTTTCGTGAACTATGGCTACACCTTC	CASSPPAQAFVNYGYTF
TRBJ2-1	TRBV6-1	-	-	TGTGCCAGCAGTGAATTGTCTAGCGCTATCAACAATGAGCAGTTCTTC	CASSELSSAINNEQFF
TRBJ1-3	TRBV27	TRBD1	-	TGTGCCAGCAGTGCCCCGGGACAGGGAAACACCATATATTTT	CASSAPGQGNTIYF
TRBJ1-1	TRBV27	-	-	TGTGCCAGCAGCCACTCCCTACAGGGTTTCACTGAAGCTTTCTTT	CASSHSLQGFTEAFF
TRBJ2-1	TRBV4-1	-	-	TGCGCCAGCAGCCAAGTTGCGGGCGGGGGCGGGGATGAGCAGTTCTTC	CASSQVAGGGGDEQFF
TRBJ1-2	TRBV5-4	-	-	TGTGCCAGCAGCACACGTAGGGGCTACACCTTC	CASSTRRGYTF
TRBJ2-1	TRBV14	TRBD2	-	TGTGCCAGCAGCCAAGAGTATATAGCGGGGGGGCTCAGCTCCTACAATGAGCAGTTCTTC	CASSQEYIAGGLSSYNEQFF
TRBJ1-1	TRBV19	-	-	TGTGCCAGTAGTATAAAGGGGGGCGGAATCCCTGAAGCTTTCTTT	CASSIKGGGIPEAFF
TRBJ1-3	TRBV7-6	-	-	TGTGCCAGCAGCTTCGTCATAGGCGAACCCTCTGGAAACACCATATATTTT	CASSFVIGEPSGNTIYF
TRBJ2-2	TRBV7-8	-	-	TGTGCCAGCAGCTTAGCATCTTCGAGAACCGGGGAGCTGTTTTTT	CASSLASSRTGELFF
TRBJ2-7	TRBV6-1	-	-	TGTGCCAGCAGTGAAGCGGTGCTCGGGGCCGCCTACGAGCAGTACTTC	CASSEAVLGAAYEQYF
TRBJ1-2	TRBV19	TRBD1	few	TGTGCCAGTAGTTTCGCGGGACAGCACTATGGCTACACCTTC	CASSFAGQHYGYTF
TRBJ1-4	TRBV6-5	TRBD1	-	TGTGCCAGCAGTTACGGGACAGGGGGAGGAAATGAAAAACTGTTTTTT	CASSYGTGGGNEKLFF
TRBJ1-5	TRBV27	-	-	TGTGCCAGCAGTTTCGTTGGGGGCCAGCCCCAGCATTTT	CASSFVGGQPQHF
TRBJ2-1	TRBV11-2	-	-	TGTGCCAGCTCACGACAGGACCACAATGAGCAGTTCTTC	CASSRQDHNEQFF
TRBJ1-1	TRBV7-2	-	-	TGTGCCAGCAGCCTGGACAGAGTAGAAGCTTTCTTT	CASSLDRVEAFF
TRBJ2-1	TRBV2	-	-	TGTGCCAGCATAGTAGGTGGGAATGAGCAGTTCTTC	CASIVGGNEQFF
TRBJ1-5	TRBV7-9	-	-	TGTGCCAGCAGTGGGAGGGACATTACGAATCAGCCCCAGCATTTT	CASSGRDITNQPQHF
TRBJ2-2	TRBV5-6	TRBD1	-	TGTGCCAGCAGCCCGAAGGACAGGGGGCCTGGTGGGGAGCTGTTTTTT	CASSPKDRGPGGELFF
TRBJ1-1	TRBV4-2	-	-	TGTGCCAGCAGCCAAGATAGGGGCCCTGGGACTGAAGCTTTCTTT	CASSQDRGPGTEAFF
TRBJ2-5	TRBV13	-	few	TGTGCCAGCAGCTTCAGACAAGAGACCCAGTACTTC	CASSFRQETQYF
TRBJ2-7	TRBV13	-	-	TGTGCCAGCAGCCACTTTGGACTCAGCTCCTACGAGCAGTACTTC	CASSHFGLSSYEQYF
TRBJ1-1	TRBV4-1	-	-	TGCGCCAGCAGCCATAAGGCTGAAGCTTTCTTT	CASSHKAEAFF
TRBJ1-2	TRBV7-2	-	-	TGTGCCAGCAGCTTAGGGGACAACTTCTATGGCTACACCTTC	CASSLGDNFYGYTF
TRBJ1-2	TRBV19	-	-	TGTGCCAGTAGTATAGATCCGGTTGAGACATCGGGCGGCTACACCTTC	CASSIDPVETSGGYTF
TRBJ2-1	TRBV9	-	-	TGTGCCAGCAGCGTAGTAACTAGAGGGATCAATGAGCAGTTCTTC	CASSVVTRGINEQFF
TRBJ1-5	TRBV9	-	-	TGTGCCAGCAGCGCCTCAGGGACGGGCCCCAATCAGCCCCAGCATTTT	CASSASGTGPNQPQHF
TRBJ2-1	TRBV6-6	-	few	TGTGCCAGCAACACCGGGCCAAACCTTGGGAATGAGCAGTTCTTC	CASNTGPNLGNEQFF
TRBJ1-2	TRBV25-1	-	-	TGTGCCAGCAGTGAATTTCAGTCCGGGACAAGCTACACCTTC	CASSEFQSGTSYTF
TRBJ2-7	TRBV5-5	-	few	TGTGCCAGCAGCCCGAACACAGGCTACGAGCAGTACTTC	CASSPNTGYEQYF
TRBJ2-7	TRBV7-9	-	-	TGTGCCAGCATCCCGGGGGCCGGAGACGAGCAGTACTTC	CASIPGAGDEQYF
TRBJ2-5	TRBV28	TRBD1	-	TGTGCCAGCAGTCTAGTCAGGGGGCGGTTATTCCAAGAGACCCAGTACTTC	CASSLVRGRLFQETQYF
TRBJ1-1	TRBV7-9	-	-	TGTGCCAGCAGCTTAGGTGTTGGGGGGTGGAACACTGAAGCTTTCTTT	CASSLGVGGWNTEAFF